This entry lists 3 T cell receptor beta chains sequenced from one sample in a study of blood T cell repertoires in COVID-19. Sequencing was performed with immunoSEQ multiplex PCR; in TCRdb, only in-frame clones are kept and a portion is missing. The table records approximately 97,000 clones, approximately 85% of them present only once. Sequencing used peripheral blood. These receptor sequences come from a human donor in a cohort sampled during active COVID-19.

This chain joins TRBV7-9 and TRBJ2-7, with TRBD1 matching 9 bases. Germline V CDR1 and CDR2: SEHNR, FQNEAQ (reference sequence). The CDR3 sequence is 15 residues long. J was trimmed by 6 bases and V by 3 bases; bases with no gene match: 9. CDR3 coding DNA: TGTGCCAGCAGCTTGAACAGGGGGCAATGGCTCGAGCAGTACTTC. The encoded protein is CASSLNRGQWLEQYF.

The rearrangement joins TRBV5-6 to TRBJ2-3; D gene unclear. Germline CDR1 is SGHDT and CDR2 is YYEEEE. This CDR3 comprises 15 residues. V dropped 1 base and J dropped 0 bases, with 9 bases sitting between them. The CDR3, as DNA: TGTGCCAGCAGCTTGCCGGGTTCAAGCACAGATACGCAGTATTTT. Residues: CASSLPGSSTDTQYF.

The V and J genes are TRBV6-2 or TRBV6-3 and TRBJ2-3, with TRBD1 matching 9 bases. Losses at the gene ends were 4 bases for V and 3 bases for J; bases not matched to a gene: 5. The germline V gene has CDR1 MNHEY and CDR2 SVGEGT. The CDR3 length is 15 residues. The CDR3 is CASSSWGQGTDTQYF. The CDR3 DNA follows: TGTGCCAGCAGTTCTTGGGGACAGGGAACAGATACGCAGTATTTT.